This is a list of T cell receptor beta chains from one sample in a study of T cells in Graves' hyperthyroidism and ophthalmopathy. Using its own MiXCR run on the multiplex PCR reads, TCRdb lists one record per CDR3 protein. The table lists over 450,000 distinct CDR3 sequences, 17% of them singletons, with under 20% in the top ten. Sequencing was done on a sample of blood. These receptors all come from a woman aged 18-29 years with Graves' ophthalmopathy. Each CDR3 is given with its conserved first and last residue. D genes are given only for firm matches. Only some rows state a clone size, as once, few, many or a class for expanded clones.

>few|TRBV12-3/TRBV12-4|TRBJ1-6|15|-
CASSSPGGSYSPLHF
TGTGCCAGCAGTTCACCCGGGGGCTCTTATTCACCCCTCCACTTT
>few|TRBV6-1|TRBJ2-3|17|-
CASTYSPAAPSTDTQYF
TGTGCCAGCACATACTCTCCGGCGGCGCCTAGCACAGATACGCAGTATTTT
>-|TRBV11-2|TRBJ1-4|13|-
CASSLAGSEKLFF
TGTGCCAGCAGCTTAGCTGGGAGTGAAAAACTGTTTTTT
>few|TRBV19|TRBJ2-7|13|-
CASSIRFSYEQYF
TGTGCCAGTAGTATCCGTTTCTCCTACGAGCAGTACTTC
>many|TRBV7-3|TRBJ2-7|17|TRBD2
CASSLYPTSGSSYEQYF
TGTGCCAGCAGCTTATACCCAACTAGCGGCAGCTCCTACGAGCAGTACTTC
>-|TRBV2|TRBJ1-2|14|-
CASSPGQILLGYTF
TGTGCCAGCAGTCCGGGCCAGATACTACTAGGCTACACCTTC
>many|TRBV2|TRBJ2-3|14|TRBD2
CATRSSGSTDTQYF
TGTGCCACCCGATCTAGCGGGAGCACAGATACGCAGTATTTT
>-|TRBV25-1|TRBJ2-7|16|TRBD2
CASSDPSEGGVYEQYF
TGTGCCAGCAGCGACCCGTCGGAGGGAGGGGTCTACGAGCAGTACTTC
>many|TRBV28|TRBJ2-5|16|-
CASSFSAVGAQETQYF
TGTGCCAGCAGTTTTAGTGCAGTCGGGGCTCAAGAGACCCAGTACTTC
>-|TRBV20-1|TRBJ1-2|14|-
CSARDQGLFYGYTF
TGCAGTGCTAGAGACCAGGGGCTGTTCTATGGCTACACCTTC
>-|TRBV4-3|TRBJ1-4|15|-
CASSQVGLSNEKLFF
TGCGCCAGCAGCCAAGTGGGGCTTTCTAATGAAAAACTGTTTTTT
>few|TRBV20-1|TRBJ1-2|15|TRBD1
CRMTGGGGTDDGYTF
TGCAGAATGACCGGAGGGGGCGGAACGGATGATGGCTACACCTTC
>-|TRBV6-1|TRBJ2-1|15|TRBD1
CASSPQGASYNEQFF
TGTGCCAGCAGTCCCCAGGGGGCTTCCTACAATGAGCAGTTCTTC
>few|TRBV18|TRBJ1-2|13|-
CASSPLDLEGYTF
TGTGCCAGCTCACCACTGGACCTGGAGGGCTACACCTTC
>few|TRBV9|TRBJ2-3|16|TRBD2
CASSVDPAGGADTQYF
TGTGCCAGCAGCGTAGACCCAGCGGGAGGTGCAGATACGCAGTATTTT
>-|TRBV4-1|TRBJ1-3|15|-
CASSSPGTSRNTIYF
TGCGCCAGCAGCAGCCCGGGGACTTCGAGGAACACCATATATTTT
>many|TRBV7-2|TRBJ2-1|16|-
CASSLSPGYPYNEQFF
TGTGCCAGCAGCTTATCACCAGGGTACCCCTACAATGAGCAGTTCTTC
>many|TRBV2|TRBJ2-6|15|-
CASGQFDSGANVLTF
TGTGCCAGCGGACAGTTTGACTCTGGGGCCAACGTCCTGACTTTC
>many|TRBV2|TRBJ1-5|15|-
CASSDRQLGNQPQHF
TGTGCCAGCAGTGACAGACAGCTAGGCAATCAGCCCCAGCATTTT
>many|TRBV28|TRBJ2-1|14|-
CASSDINAYNEQFF
TGTGCCAGCAGTGACATTAATGCCTACAATGAGCAGTTCTTC
>many|TRBV6-1|TRBJ2-2|15|TRBD2
CASSGLAGNTGELFF
TGTGCCAGCAGTGGACTAGCGGGGAACACCGGGGAGCTGTTTTTT
>many|TRBV29-1|TRBJ2-7|16|TRBD2
CSVETSLAGGIYEQYF
TGCAGCGTTGAGACATCACTAGCGGGAGGAATCTACGAGCAGTACTTC
>-|TRBV6-1|TRBJ2-2|16|TRBD1
CATKASGTGLTGELFF
TGTGCCACCAAGGCTTCCGGGACAGGGCTCACCGGGGAGCTGTTTTTT
>many|TRBV3-1|TRBJ1-5|15|-
CASSQGGWGNQPQHF
TGTGCCAGCAGCCAAGGGGGCTGGGGCAATCAGCCCCAGCATTTT
>few|TRBV30|TRBJ2-5|15|-
CAWSVQRGSWETQYF
TGTGCCTGGAGTGTACAAAGGGGTTCTTGGGAGACCCAGTACTTC
>many|TRBV12-3/TRBV12-4|TRBJ2-1|15|-
CASSGHSDSYNEQFF
TGTGCCAGCAGTGGACACTCGGACTCCTACAATGAGCAGTTCTTC
>-|TRBV4-1|TRBJ1-1|15|-
CASSQITGLNTEAFF
TGCGCCAGCAGCCAGATAACAGGGCTGAACACTGAAGCTTTCTTT
>-|TRBV28|TRBJ2-7|16|TRBD2
CASGAPTSGRVNEQYF
TGTGCCAGTGGCGCCCCGACTAGCGGGAGAGTGAACGAGCAGTACTTC
>many|TRBV28|TRBJ2-3|18|TRBD2
CASSSYDGLAGGTDTQYF
TGTGCCAGCAGTTCCTACGACGGACTAGCAGGAGGCACAGATACGCAGTATTTT
>-|TRBV15|TRBJ2-2|16|-
CATSRPTDLRAGELFF
TGTGCCACCAGCAGACCCACGGACCTTCGAGCCGGGGAGCTGTTTTTT
>once|TRBV19|TRBJ2-2|17|TRBD2
CASSIGGLAGVTGELFF
TGTGCCAGTAGTATAGGCGGACTAGCGGGAGTCACCGGGGAGCTGTTTTTT
>-|TRBV5-1|TRBJ1-1|13|-
CASSLTGVVEAFF
TGCGCCAGCAGCTTAACGGGGGTCGTTGAAGCTTTCTTT
>few|TRBV27|TRBJ2-1|16|-
CASSWGSGGAYNEQFF
TGTGCCAGCAGTTGGGGGTCAGGGGGGGCCTACAATGAGCAGTTCTTC
>few|TRBV12-3/TRBV12-4|TRBJ2-6|15|-
CASSLQGEGANVLTF
TGTGCCAGCAGTTTACAGGGAGAAGGGGCCAACGTCCTGACTTTC
>few|TRBV30|TRBJ1-2|14|-
CAWRVVGTGGGYTF
TGTGCCTGGAGGGTAGTTGGAACAGGAGGAGGCTACACCTTC
>few|TRBV19|TRBJ2-1|16|TRBD2
CASSIGLADFGNEQFF
TGTGCCAGTAGTATAGGACTAGCGGATTTCGGGAATGAGCAGTTCTTC
>many|TRBV4-1|TRBJ2-7|15|-
CASSQDPRGAYEQYF
TGCGCCAGCAGCCAAGATCCCCGCGGAGCCTACGAGCAGTACTTC
>-|TRBV7-2|TRBJ2-5|14|-
CASSLAINQETQYF
TGTGCCAGCAGCTTAGCGATCAACCAAGAGACCCAGTACTTC
>few|TRBV20-1|TRBJ2-3|15|TRBD2
CSARSLAGGTDTQYF
TGCAGTGCTAGGAGCCTAGCGGGAGGCACAGATACGCAGTATTTT
>-|TRBV24-1|TRBJ1-2|14|-
CATSDWRPSYGYTF
TGTGCCACCAGTGATTGGAGGCCGAGCTATGGCTACACCTTC
>many|TRBV11-2|TRBJ2-7|16|TRBD2
CASSLNWEGLTYEQYF
TGTGCCAGCAGCCTCAATTGGGAGGGGTTAACCTACGAGCAGTACTTC